This T cell receptor beta chain comes out of a study of T cells in Graves' hyperthyroidism and ophthalmopathy. In its sample, this clonotype was seen a few times. What was amplified from RNA transcripts were TCR beta CDR3 regions. Carried out on the TCR CDR3, a first-round RT-PCR used the HTBI primer set. MiXCR was run by TCRdb on the multiplex PCR reads, yielding one entry per CDR3 protein. The sample records roughly 740,000 distinct CDR3 sequences, 16% being singletons. Lactation, pregnancy, other autoimmune disease or uncontrolled infection excluded patients. V was clipped by 4 bases and J by 2 bases, with 12 bases between them. The CDR3 totals 14 residues. Germline CDR1 is DFQATT and CDR2 is SNEGSKA (reference sequence).

Sequencing was carried out using blood. This sequence originates from a man between 18 and 35 years old with Graves' hyperthyroidism. The V gene is TRBV20-1, the J gene TRBJ1-3; the D gene is possibly TRBD1 (6 bases). The DNA of the CDR3 is TGCAGTGCTACCCAAGGGGGGGCTGGAAACACCATATATTTT. This codes for CSATQGGAGNTIYF.